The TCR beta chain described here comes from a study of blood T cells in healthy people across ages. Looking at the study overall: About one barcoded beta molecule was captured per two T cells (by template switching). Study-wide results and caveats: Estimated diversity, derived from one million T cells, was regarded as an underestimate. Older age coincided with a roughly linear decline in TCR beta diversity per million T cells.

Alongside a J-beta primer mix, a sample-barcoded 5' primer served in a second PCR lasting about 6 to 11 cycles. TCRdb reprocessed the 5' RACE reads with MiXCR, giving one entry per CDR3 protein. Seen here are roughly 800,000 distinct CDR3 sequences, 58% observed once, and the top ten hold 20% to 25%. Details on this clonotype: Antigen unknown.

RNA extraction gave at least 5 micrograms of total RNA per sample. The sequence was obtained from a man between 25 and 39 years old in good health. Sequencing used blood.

The chain's CDR3 is CASSLTGEARETQYF. The CDR3 DNA reads TGTGCCAGCAGCCTGACAGGGGAGGCAAGAGAGACCCAGTACTTC. V gene TRBV11-2 combines with J gene TRBJ2-5, with 8 bases lining up with TRBD1. Germline CDR1 SGHAT, CDR2 FQNNGV. The J segment lost 4 bases and the V segment lost 5 bases, leaving 9 bases of the junction unmatched. The CDR3 covers 15 residues.